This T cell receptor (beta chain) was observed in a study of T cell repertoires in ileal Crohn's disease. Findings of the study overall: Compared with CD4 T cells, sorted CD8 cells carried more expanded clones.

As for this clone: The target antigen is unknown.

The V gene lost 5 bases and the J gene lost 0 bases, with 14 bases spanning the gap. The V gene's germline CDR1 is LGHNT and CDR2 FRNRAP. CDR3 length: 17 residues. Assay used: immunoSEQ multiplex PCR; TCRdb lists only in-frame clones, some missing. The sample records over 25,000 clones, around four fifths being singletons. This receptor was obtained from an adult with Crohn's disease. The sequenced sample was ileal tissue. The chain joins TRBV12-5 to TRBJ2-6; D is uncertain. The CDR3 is CASGPQLSSSGANVLTF. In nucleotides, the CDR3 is TGTGCTAGTGGTCCACAGCTGTCAAGCTCTGGGGCCAACGTCCTGACTTTC.